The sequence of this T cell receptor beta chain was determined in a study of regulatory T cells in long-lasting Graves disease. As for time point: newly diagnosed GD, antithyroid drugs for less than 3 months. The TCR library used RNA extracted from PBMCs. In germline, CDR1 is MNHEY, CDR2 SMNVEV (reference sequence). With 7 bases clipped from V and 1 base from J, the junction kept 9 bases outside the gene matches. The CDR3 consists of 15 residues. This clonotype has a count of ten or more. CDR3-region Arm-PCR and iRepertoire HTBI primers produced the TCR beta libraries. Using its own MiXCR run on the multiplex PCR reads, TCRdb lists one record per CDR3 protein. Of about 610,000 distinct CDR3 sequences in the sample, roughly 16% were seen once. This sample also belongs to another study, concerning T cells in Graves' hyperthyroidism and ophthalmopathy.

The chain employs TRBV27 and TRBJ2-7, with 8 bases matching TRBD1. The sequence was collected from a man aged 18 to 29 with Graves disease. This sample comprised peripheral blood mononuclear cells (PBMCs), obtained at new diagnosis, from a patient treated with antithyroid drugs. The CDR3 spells CASNRQGLHSYEQYF. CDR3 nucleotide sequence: TGTGCCAGCAACCGACAGGGGTTACATTCCTACGAGCAGTACTTC.